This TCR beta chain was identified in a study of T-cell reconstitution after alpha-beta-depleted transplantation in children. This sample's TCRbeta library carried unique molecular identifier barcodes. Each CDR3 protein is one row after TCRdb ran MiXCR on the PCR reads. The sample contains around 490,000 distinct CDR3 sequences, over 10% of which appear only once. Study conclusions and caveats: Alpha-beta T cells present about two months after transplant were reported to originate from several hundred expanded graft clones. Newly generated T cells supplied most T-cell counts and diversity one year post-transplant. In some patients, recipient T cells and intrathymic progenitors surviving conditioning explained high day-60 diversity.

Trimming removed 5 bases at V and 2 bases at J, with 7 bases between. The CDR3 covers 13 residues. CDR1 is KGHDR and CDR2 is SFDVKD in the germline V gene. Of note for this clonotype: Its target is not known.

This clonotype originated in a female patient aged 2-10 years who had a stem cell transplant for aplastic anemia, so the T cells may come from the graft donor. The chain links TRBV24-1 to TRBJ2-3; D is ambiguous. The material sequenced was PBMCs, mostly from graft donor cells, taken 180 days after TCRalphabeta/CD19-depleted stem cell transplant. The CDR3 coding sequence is TGTGCCACCAGTGCCCTCCCCACAGATACGCAGTATTTT. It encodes CATSALPTDTQYF.